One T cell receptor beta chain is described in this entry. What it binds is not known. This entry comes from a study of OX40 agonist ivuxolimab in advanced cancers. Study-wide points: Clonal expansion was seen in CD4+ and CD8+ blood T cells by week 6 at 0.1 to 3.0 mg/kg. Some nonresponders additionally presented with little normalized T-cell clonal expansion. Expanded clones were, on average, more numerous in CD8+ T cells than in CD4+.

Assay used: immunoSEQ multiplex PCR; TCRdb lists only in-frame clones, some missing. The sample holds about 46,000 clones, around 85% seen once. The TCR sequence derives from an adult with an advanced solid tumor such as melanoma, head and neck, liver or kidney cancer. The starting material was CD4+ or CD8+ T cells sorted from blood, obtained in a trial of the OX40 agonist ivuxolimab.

DNA of the CDR3: TGCGCCAGCAGCTTGAAGTGGGACGGCTCGACTAATGAAAAACTGTTTTTT. This gives the protein CASSLKWDGSTNEKLFF. The chain is built from TRBV5-1 and TRBJ1-4, with a weak D call TRBD1 (5 bases). The V and J ends lost 1 base and 2 bases respectively, with 15 bases between them. The CDR3 sequence is 17 residues long. CDR1 and CDR2 (germline): SGHRS, YFSETQ.